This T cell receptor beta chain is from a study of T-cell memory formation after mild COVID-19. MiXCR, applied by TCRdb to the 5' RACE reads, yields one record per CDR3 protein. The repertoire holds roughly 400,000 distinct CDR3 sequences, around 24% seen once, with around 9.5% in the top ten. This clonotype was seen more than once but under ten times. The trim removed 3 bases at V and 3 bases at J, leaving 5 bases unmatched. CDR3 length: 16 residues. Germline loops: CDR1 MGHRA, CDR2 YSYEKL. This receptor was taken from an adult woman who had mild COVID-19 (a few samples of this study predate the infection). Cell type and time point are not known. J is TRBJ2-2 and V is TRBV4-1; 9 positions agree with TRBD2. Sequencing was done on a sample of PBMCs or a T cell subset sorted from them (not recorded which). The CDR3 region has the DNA TGCGCCAGCAGCCAGACGGGACTAGCAGACACCGGGGAGCTGTTTTTT. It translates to CASSQTGLADTGELFF.